This T cell receptor (beta chain) derives from a study of OX40 agonist ivuxolimab in advanced cancers. With respect to the entire study: Ivuxolimab was an agonistic, fully human IgG2 monoclonal antibody directed against OX40 (CD134), a costimulatory receptor. Intravenous ivuxolimab was administered to patients every 2 weeks at six dose levels: 0.01, 0.1, 0.3, 1.5, 3 and 10 mg/kg. Peripheral TCRbeta sequencing aimed to test whether ivuxolimab altered TCR sequence diversity and caused clonal T-cell expansion. The paper describes the monotherapy dose-escalation part (N = 52 patients) of the phase I trial of ivuxolimab. Among the approximately 54 dose-escalation patients, around 19 had hepatocellular carcinoma, 15 melanoma, 9 renal cell carcinoma and 9 head and neck cancer. In the dose-escalation cohort, 70% to 85% of patients were male, and the mean age was around 65 years with a range of about 23 to 79. Patients were allowed to have had prior anti-PD-1, anti-PD-L1 or anti-CTLA-4 therapy, and 40% of the dose-escalation patients had previously received checkpoint inhibitors. Partial responses were achieved by three dose-escalation patients, of whom one had hepatocellular carcinoma and two had cutaneous melanoma. Overall study outcomes, separate from this receptor: In the 0.1-3.0 mg/kg groups, partial responders had among the lowest normalized peripheral clonal expansion, particularly in CD8+ T cells. At doses of 0.1 to 3.0 mg/kg, clonal expansion of both CD4+ and CD8+ blood T cells was observed from baseline to week 6. Low levels of normalized T-cell clonal expansion were also shown by some nonresponding patients. Which antigens the clonally expanded peripheral T cells were specific for was not determined. After ivuxolimab, expanded clones were on average more numerous among CD8+ T cells than among CD4+ T cells.

The trial excluded patients who had a history of autoimmune disease or were on systemic immunosuppression. Peripheral blood for TCR sequencing was drawn from every dose cohort at baseline, at cycle 4 day 1 and at cycle 7 day 1. The samples were drawn from a first-in-human, open-label, multicenter phase I dose-escalation trial of ivuxolimab. Adults with locally advanced or metastatic head and neck squamous cell, hepatocellular, melanoma or renal cell carcinoma were enrolled in the trial. Before TCR sequencing, CD4+ and CD8+ T cells were separately sorted from peripheral blood. Regarding this clone: It has no known antigen specificity. Per-base qualities were not stored, and no clone one base away is much larger.

Deletion took 6 bases off V and 2 bases off J, with a span of 14 bases between the germline ends. CDR1 and CDR2, per the germline V gene (reference sequence), are MNHNY and SVGAGI. The CDR3 contains 15 residues, cysteine and phenylalanine counted. Just the 45-base CDR3 DNA is kept, in frame starting at base 1. For sequencing of the TCRbeta CDR3 region, genomic DNA was extracted from the sorted cells. TCRbeta CDR3 regions were sequenced using the immunoSEQ Assay. Not all clones reach the TCRdb copy of this immuneACCESS table, which keeps in-frame sequences only. Checked studies attribute under half of the gap to unresolved V genes and leave the rest unexplained. In this sample the table shows tens of thousands of clones, 85% to 90% of which occur a single time. The ten largest clonotypes hold around 33% of the sample.

The clonotype originates from an adult with an advanced solid tumor such as melanoma, head and neck, liver or kidney cancer. In this chain, TRBV6-6 is recombined with TRBJ2-1, and TRBD1 may be the D gene, going by 6 matching bases. Material: CD4+ or CD8+ T cells sorted from blood, obtained in a trial of the OX40 agonist ivuxolimab. The DNA sequence is as follows: TGTGCCAGCAGCCCCCACAGGGTTGCCTACAATGAGCAGTTCTTC. It codes for CASSPHRVAYNEQFF.